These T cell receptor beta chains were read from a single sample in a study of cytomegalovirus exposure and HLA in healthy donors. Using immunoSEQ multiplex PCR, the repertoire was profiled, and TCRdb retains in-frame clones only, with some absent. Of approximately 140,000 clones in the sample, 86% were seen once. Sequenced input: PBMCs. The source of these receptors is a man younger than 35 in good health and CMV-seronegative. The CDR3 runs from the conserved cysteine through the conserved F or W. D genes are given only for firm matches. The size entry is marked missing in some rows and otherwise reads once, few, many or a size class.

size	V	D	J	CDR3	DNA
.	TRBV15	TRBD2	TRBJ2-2	CAIGEGWNTGELFF	TGTGCCATCGGGGAGGGGTGGAACACCGGGGAGCTGTTTTTT
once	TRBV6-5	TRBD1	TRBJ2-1	CASSYSNRDREMFF	TGTGCCAGCAGTTACTCGAATCGGGACAGGGAAATGTTCTTC
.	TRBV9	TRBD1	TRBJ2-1	CASSVGDSSYNEQFF	TGTGCCAGCAGCGTAGGGGACAGCTCCTACAATGAGCAGTTCTTC
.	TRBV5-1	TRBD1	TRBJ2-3	CASSLEGGEDTQYF	TGCGCCAGCAGCTTGGAAGGGGGCGAGGATACGCAGTATTTT
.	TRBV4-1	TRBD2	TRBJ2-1	CASSQDWGLASYNEQFF	TGCGCCAGCAGCCAAGATTGGGGACTAGCCTCCTACAATGAGCAGTTCTTC
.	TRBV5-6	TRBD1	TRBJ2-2	CASSPTGGNTGELFF	TGTGCCAGCAGCCCAACAGGGGGCAACACCGGGGAGCTGTTTTTT
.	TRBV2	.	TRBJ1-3	CASSEGRGLPSGNTIYF	TGTGCCAGCAGTGAGGGCAGGGGCCTTCCCTCTGGAAACACCATATATTTT
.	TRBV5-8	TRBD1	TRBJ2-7	CASTRWDRGDYEQYF	TGTGCCAGCACCCGCTGGGACAGGGGGGACTACGAGCAGTACTTC
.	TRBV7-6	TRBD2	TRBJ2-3	CASSFALLTSGRPDTQYF	TGTGCCAGCAGCTTTGCCCTTCTGACTAGCGGGAGACCAGATACGCAGTATTTT
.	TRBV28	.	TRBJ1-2	CASSLWAGNINYGYTF	TGTGCCAGCAGTTTATGGGCAGGGAATATTAACTATGGCTACACCTTC
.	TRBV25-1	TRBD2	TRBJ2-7	CASTASGTYEQYF	TGTGCCAGCACTGCTAGCGGAACCTACGAGCAGTACTTC
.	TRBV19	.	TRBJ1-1	CASSILSTGRAEAFF	TGTGCCAGTAGTATACTATCCACCGGTCGCGCTGAAGCTTTCTTT
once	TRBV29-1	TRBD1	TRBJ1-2	CSVEDRRRGRDYGYTF	TGCAGCGTTGAAGATCGTAGGAGGGGGCGAGACTATGGCTACACCTTC
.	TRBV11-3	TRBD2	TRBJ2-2	CASSLEGTSGSVTGELFF	TGTGCCAGCAGCTTAGAAGGGACTAGCGGGAGCGTTACCGGGGAGCTGTTTTTT
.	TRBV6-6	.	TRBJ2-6	CASSTSGANVLTF	TGTGCCAGCAGTACTTCTGGGGCCAACGTCCTGACTTTC
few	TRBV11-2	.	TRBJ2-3	CASSLEFQSTDTQYF	TGTGCCAGCAGCTTAGAGTTCCAGAGCACAGATACGCAGTATTTT
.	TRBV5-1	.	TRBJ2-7	CASRPLGQDEQYF	TGCGCCAGCAGACCCTTGGGCCAGGACGAGCAGTACTTC
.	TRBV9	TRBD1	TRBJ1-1	CASNQGTGNTEAFF	TGTGCCAGCAATCAAGGGACAGGGAACACTGAAGCTTTCTTT
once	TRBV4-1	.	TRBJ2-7	CASSPLNGQGSYF	TGCGCCAGCAGCCCATTAAATGGGCAGGGGTCGTACTTC
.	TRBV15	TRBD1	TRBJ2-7	CATSRTRQGESEQYF	TGTGCCACCAGCAGGACCCGACAGGGGGAGAGCGAGCAGTACTTC
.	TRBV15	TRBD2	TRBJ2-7	CATSTRTSGSTHEQYF	TGTGCCACCAGCACCAGGACTAGCGGGAGTACCCACGAGCAGTACTTC
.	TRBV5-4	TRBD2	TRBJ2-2	CASSPQSSSGNTGELFF	TGTGCCAGCAGCCCCCAGTCATCTAGCGGTAACACCGGGGAGCTGTTTTTT
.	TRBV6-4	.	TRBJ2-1	CASRRGASLADEQFF	TGTGCCAGCAGACGGGGGGCTTCCCTAGCCGATGAGCAGTTCTTC
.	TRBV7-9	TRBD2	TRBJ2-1	CASSPSSSSGYSYNEQFF	TGTGCCAGCAGCCCTTCGTCATCTAGCGGGTACTCCTACAATGAGCAGTTCTTC
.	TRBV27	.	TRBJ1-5	CASSGRVGNQPQHF	TGTGCCAGCAGTGGCAGGGTAGGGAATCAGCCCCAGCATTTT
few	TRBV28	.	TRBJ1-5	CASSLSGNLQPQHF	TGTGCCAGCAGTTTATCAGGGAATTTACAGCCCCAGCATTTT
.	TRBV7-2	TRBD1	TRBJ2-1	CASSFDRVHEQFF	TGTGCCAGCAGCTTCGACAGGGTACATGAGCAGTTCTTC
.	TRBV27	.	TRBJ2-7	CASRPDSRGEQYF	TGTGCCAGCAGGCCTGACAGCCGAGGCGAGCAGTACTTC
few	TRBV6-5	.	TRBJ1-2	CASSSVFPYGYTF	TGTGCCAGCAGTTCTGTGTTTCCCTATGGCTACACCTTC
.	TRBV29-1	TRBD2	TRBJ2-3	CSVSSGATDTQYF	TGCAGCGTGAGTAGCGGGGCCACAGATACGCAGTATTTT
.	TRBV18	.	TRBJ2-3	CASSPGGPRADTQYF	TGTGCCAGCTCACCAGGGGGCCCGAGGGCAGATACGCAGTATTTT
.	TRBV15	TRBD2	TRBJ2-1	CATSRDQELASGSFMVSYNEQFF	TGTGCCACCAGCAGAGATCAAGAATTGGCTAGCGGGAGTTTTATGGTGTCCTACAATGAGCAGTTCTTC
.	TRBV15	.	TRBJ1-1	CATSRGGAENTEAFF	TGTGCCACCAGCAGGGGGGGGGCAGAGAACACTGAAGCTTTCTTT
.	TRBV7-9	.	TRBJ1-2	CASNKIIHYGYTF	TGTGCCAGCAATAAAATAATTCACTATGGCTACACCTTC
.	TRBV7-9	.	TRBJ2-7	CASSLTNGYEQYF	TGTGCCAGCAGCTTGACGAACGGGTACGAGCAGTACTTC
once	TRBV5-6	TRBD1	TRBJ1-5	CASSSGQGLSNQPQHF	TGTGCCAGCAGCTCGGGACAGGGCCTTAGCAATCAGCCCCAGCATTTT
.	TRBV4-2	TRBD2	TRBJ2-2	CASSLGTSGGAGELFF	TGTGCCAGCAGCCTGGGGACTAGCGGGGGGGCCGGGGAGCTGTTTTTT
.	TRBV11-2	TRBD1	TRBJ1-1	CASLRDSEAFF	TGTGCCAGCCTTAGGGACAGCGAAGCTTTCTTT
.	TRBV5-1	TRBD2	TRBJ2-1	CASRQSRGVSYNEQFF	TGCGCCAGCAGGCAATCCCGGGGGGTCTCCTACAATGAGCAGTTCTTC
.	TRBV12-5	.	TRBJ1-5	CASGFRDRDLGNQPQHF	TGTGCTAGTGGTTTCCGCGACCGGGACTTAGGCAATCAGCCCCAGCATTTT
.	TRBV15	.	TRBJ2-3	CATSRRATDTQYF	TGTGCCACCAGCAGGAGAGCAACAGATACGCAGTATTTT
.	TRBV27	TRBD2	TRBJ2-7	CASSLSAGAVPYEQYF	TGTGCCAGCAGTTTATCTGCGGGAGCGGTGCCCTACGAGCAGTACTTC
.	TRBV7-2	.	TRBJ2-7	CASSQGTLNEQYF	TGTGCCAGTAGCCAGGGCACTCTTAACGAGCAGTACTTC
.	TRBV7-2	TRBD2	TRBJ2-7	CASSPEAGGYEQYF	TGTGCCAGCAGCCCAGAAGCGGGGGGGTACGAGCAGTACTTC
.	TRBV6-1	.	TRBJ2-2	CASSSGEYHTGELFF	TGTGCCAGCAGTTCCGGGGAGTATCACACCGGGGAGCTGTTTTTT
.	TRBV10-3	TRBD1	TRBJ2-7	CAISEADRGLAYEQYF	TGTGCCATCAGTGAGGCAGACAGGGGGCTCGCCTACGAGCAGTACTTC
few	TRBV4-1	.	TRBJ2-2	CASSQEIRGGTGELFF	TGCGCCAGCAGCCAAGAGATTAGGGGTGGCACCGGGGAGCTGTTTTTT
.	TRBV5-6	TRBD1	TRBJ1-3	CASSLVGTGGENTIYF	TGTGCCAGCAGCTTGGTTGGGACAGGGGGCGAAAACACCATATATTTT
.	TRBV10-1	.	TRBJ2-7	CASSQQGYEQYF	TGCGCCAGCAGTCAACAGGGTTACGAGCAGTACTTC
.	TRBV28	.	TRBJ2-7	CASSSEDTLSYEQYF	TGTGCCAGCAGTTCAGAGGACACGTTATCCTACGAGCAGTACTTC
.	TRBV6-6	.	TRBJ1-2	CASSYSSVGYTF	TGTGCCAGCAGTTACTCGTCGGTTGGCTACACCTTC
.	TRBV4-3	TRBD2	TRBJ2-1	CASSQARRGLAGNNEQFF	TGCGCCAGCAGCCAAGCCAGGAGGGGACTAGCGGGAAACAATGAGCAGTTCTTC